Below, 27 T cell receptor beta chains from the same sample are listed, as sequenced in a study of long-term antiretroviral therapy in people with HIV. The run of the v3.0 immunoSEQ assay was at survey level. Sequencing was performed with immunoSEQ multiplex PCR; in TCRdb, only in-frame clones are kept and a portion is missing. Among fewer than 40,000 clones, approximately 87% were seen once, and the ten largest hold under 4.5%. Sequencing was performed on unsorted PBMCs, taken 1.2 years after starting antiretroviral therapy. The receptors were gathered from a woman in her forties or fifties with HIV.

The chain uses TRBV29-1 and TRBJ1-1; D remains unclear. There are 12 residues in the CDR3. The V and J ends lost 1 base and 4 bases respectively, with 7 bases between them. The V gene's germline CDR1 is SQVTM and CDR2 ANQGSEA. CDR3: CSVEAGPTEAFF. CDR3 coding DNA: TGCAGCGTTGAAGCAGGTCCCACTGAAGCTTTCTTT.

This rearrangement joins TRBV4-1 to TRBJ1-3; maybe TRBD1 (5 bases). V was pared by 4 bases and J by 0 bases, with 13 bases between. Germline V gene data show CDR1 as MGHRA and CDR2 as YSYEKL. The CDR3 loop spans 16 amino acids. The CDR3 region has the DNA TGCGCCAGCAGCCTAGGGGAGGCTATCTCTGGAAACACCATATATTTT. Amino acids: CASSLGEAISGNTIYF.

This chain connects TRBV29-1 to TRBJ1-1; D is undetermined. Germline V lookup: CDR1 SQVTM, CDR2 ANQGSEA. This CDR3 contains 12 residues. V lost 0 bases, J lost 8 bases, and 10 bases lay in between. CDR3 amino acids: CSVEEGRREAFF. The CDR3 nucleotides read TGCAGCGTTGAAGAGGGCAGACGGGAAGCTTTCTTT.

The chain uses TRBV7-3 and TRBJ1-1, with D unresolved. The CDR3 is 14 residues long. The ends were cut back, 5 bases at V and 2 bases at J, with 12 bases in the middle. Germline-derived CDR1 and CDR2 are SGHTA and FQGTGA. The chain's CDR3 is CASSPKGGNTEAFF. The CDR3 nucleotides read TGTGCCAGCAGCCCCAAGGGAGGTAACACTGAAGCTTTCTTT.

The CDR3 DNA reads as TGTGCCAGCAGTTTACCGCCAGGAAGCTACACAGATACGCAGTATTTT. This codes for CASSLPPGSYTDTQYF. The V call is TRBV27, the J call TRBJ2-3, with unresolved D. Trimming shortened V by 2 bases and J by 2 bases, and 14 bases separated the two germline ends. CDR1 is MNHEY and CDR2 is SMNVEV in the germline V gene (reference sequence). This CDR3 comprises 16 residues.

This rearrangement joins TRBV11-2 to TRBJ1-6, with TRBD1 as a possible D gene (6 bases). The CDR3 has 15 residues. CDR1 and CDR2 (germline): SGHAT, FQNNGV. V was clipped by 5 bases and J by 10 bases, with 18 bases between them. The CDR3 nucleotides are TGTGCCAGCAGCACCCCACAGGGATTCGGGTCACCCCTCCACTTT. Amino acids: CASSTPQGFGSPLHF.

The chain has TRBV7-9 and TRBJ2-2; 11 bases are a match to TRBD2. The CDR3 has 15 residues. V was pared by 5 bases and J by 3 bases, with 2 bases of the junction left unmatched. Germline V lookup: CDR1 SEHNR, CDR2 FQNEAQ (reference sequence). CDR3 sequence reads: CASSQLAGDTGELFF. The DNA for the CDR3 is TGTGCCAGCAGCCAACTAGCGGGGGACACCGGGGAGCTGTTTTTT.

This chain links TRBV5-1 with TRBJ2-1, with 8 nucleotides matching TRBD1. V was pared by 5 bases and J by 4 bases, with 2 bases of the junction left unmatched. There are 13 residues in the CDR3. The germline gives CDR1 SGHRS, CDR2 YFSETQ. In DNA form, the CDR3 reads TGCGCCAGCAGGACAGGGGTGTACAATGAGCAGTTCTTC. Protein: CASRTGVYNEQFF.

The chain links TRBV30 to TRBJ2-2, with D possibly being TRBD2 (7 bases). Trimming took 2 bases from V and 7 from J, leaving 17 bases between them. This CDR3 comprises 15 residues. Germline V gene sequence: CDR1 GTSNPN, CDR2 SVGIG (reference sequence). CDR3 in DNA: TGTGCCTGGAGTTTCGGGGGGCCCGTTGGCGGGGAGCTGTTTTTT. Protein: CAWSFGGPVGGELFF. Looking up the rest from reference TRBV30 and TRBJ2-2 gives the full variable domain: SQTIHQWPATLVQPVGSPLSLECTVEGTSNPNLYWYRQAAGRGLQLLFYSVGIGQISSEVPQNLSASRPQDRQFILSSKKLLLSDSGFYLCAWSFGGPVGGELFFGEGSRLTVL.

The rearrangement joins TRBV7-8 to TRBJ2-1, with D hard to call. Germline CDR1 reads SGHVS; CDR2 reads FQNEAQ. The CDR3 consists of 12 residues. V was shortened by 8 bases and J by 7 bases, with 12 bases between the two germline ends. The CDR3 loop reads CASGPYPNEQFF. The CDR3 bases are TGTGCCAGCGGACCGTACCCTAATGAGCAGTTCTTC.

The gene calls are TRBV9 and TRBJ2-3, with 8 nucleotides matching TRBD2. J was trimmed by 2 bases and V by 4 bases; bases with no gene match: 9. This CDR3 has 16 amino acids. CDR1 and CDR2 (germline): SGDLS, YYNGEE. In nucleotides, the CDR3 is TGTGCCAGCAGCCTCCAGCGGGGGAGACTCACAGATACGCAGTATTTT. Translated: CASSLQRGRLTDTQYF.

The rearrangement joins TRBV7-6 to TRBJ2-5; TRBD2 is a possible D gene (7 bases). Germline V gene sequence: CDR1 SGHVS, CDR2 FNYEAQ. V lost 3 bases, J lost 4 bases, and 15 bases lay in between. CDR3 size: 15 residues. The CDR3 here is CASSLRFGGRETQYF. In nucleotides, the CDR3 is TGTGCCAGCAGCTTGCGTTTCGGGGGGCGAGAGACCCAGTACTTC.

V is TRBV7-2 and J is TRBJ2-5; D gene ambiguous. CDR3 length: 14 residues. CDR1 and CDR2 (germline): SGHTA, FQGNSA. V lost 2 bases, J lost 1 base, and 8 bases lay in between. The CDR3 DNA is TGTGCCAGCAGCTTAAACAGTCCCCAAGAGACCCAGTACTTC. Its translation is CASSLNSPQETQYF.

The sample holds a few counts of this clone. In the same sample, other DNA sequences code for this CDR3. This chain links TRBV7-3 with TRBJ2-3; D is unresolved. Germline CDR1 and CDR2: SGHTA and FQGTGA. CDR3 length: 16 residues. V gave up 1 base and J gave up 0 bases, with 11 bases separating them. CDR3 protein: CASSLRRAASTDTQYF. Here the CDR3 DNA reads TGTGCCAGCAGCTTAAGGCGCGCGGCTAGCACAGATACGCAGTATTTT.

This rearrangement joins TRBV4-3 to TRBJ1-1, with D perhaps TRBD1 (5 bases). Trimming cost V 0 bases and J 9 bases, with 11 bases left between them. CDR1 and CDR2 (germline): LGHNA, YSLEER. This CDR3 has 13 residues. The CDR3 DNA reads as TGCGCCAGCAGCCAAGATCTGGAGGGGCAAGCTTTCTTT. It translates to CASSQDLEGQAFF.

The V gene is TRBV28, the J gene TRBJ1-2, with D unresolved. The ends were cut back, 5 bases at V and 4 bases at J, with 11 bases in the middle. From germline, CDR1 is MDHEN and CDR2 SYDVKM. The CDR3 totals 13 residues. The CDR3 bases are TGTGCCAGCAGTACCCCAGCCCCCTATGGCTACACCTTC. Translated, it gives CASSTPAPYGYTF.

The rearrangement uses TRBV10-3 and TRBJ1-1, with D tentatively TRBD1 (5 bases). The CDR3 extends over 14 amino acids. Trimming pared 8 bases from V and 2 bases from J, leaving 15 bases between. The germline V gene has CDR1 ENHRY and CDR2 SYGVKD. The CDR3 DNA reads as TGTGCCATCTCCGGGCAGGGTGATAACACTGAAGCTTTCTTT. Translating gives CAISGQGDNTEAFF.

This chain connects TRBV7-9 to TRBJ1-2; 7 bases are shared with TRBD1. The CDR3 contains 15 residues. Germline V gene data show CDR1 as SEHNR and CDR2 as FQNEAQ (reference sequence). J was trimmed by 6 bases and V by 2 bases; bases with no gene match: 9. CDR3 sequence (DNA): TGTGCCAGCAGCTTACTCCAGGGGGATGCCAATGGCTACACCTTC. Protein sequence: CASSLLQGDANGYTF.

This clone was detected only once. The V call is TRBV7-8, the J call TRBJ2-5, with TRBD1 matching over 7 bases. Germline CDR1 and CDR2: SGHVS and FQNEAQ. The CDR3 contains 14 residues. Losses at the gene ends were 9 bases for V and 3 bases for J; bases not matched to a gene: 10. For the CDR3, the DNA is TGTGCCAGTAGAAGGGGGCTAGCAGAAGAGACCCAGTACTTC. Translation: CASRRGLAEETQYF.

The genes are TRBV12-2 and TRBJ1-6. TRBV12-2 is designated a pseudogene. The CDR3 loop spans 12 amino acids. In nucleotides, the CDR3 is TGTGCAAGTCGCTTAGCCCTCAATCCCCTCCACTTT. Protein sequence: CASRLALNPLHF.

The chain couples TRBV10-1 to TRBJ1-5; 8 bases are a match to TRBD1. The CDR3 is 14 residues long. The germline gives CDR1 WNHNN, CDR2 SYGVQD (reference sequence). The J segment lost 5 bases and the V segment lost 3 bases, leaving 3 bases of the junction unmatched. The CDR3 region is CASSDYRGDQPQHF. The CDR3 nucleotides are TGCGCCAGCAGTGACTACAGGGGGGATCAGCCCCAGCATTTT.

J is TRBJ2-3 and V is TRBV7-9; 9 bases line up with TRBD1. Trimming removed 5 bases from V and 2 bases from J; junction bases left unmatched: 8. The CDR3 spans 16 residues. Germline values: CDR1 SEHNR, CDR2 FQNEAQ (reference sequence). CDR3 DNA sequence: TGTGCCAGCAGCCAGGCCGGGACAGGGTACACAGATACGCAGTATTTT. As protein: CASSQAGTGYTDTQYF.

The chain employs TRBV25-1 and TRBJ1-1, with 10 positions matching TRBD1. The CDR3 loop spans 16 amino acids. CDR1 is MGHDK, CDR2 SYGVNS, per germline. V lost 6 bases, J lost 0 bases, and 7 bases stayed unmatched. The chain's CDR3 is CASRGGQGLMNTEAFF. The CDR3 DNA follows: TGTGCCAGCAGGGGGGGACAGGGGCTTATGAACACTGAAGCTTTCTTT.

The CDR3 reads CASSFHTTDTQYF. Here the CDR3 DNA reads TGTGCCAGCAGCTTTCATACAACAGATACGCAGTATTTT. The V call is TRBV5-4, the J call TRBJ2-3, with D unclear. The CDR3 loop spans 13 amino acids. Germline CDR1 reads SGHNT; CDR2 reads YYREEE (reference sequence). Between the trimmed V and J ends, which lost 2 bases and 3 bases, there was a span of 7 bases.

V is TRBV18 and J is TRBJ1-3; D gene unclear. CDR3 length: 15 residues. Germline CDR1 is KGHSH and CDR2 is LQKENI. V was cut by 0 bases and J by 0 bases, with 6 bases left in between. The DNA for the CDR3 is TGTGCCAGCTCACCACCGTACAGCTCTGGAAACACCATATATTTT. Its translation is CASSPPYSSGNTIYF. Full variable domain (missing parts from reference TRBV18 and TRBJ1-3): NAGVMQNPRHLVRRRGQEARLRCSPMKGHSHVYWYRQLPEEGLKFMVYLQKENIIDESGMPKERFSAEFPKEGPSILRIQQVVRGDSAAYFCASSPPYSSGNTIYFGEGSWLTVV.

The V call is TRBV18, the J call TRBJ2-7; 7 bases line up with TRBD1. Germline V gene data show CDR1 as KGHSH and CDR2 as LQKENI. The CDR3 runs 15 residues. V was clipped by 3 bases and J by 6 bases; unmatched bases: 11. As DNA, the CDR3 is TGTGCCAGCTCACCGAAGGGACAGTCGGGCTCCGAGCAGTACTTC. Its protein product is CASSPKGQSGSEQYF.

CDR3 loop: CASSLLQHNEQFF. CDR3 in DNA: TGTGCCAGCAGCTTGTTACAGCACAATGAGCAGTTCTTC. The V call is TRBV5-8, the J call TRBJ2-1; no clear D. V was trimmed by 1 base and J by 5 bases, leaving 7 bases between them. Germline CDR1 reads SGHTS; CDR2 reads YDEGEE. This CDR3 has 13 residues.